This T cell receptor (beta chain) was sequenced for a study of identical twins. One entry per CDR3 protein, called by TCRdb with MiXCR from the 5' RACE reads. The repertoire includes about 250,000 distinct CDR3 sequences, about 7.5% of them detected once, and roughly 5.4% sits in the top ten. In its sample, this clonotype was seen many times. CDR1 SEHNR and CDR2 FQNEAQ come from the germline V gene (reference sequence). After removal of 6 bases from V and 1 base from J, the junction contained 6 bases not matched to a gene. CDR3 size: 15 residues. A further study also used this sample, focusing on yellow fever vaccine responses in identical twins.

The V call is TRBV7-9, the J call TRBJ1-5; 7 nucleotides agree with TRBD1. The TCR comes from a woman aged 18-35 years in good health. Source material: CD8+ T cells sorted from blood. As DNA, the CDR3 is TGTGCCAGCAGTTCGCAGGGGGAGAGCAATCAGCCCCAGCATTTT. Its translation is CASSSQGESNQPQHF.